These 12 T cell receptor beta chains came from one sample sequenced in a study of cytotoxic CD8 clonotypes in ibrutinib-treated CLL. TCRdb's copy holds only in-frame clones and misses some; the assay was immunoSEQ multiplex PCR. This table has about 76,000 clones, more than 70% appearing once. The material sequenced was PBMCs, taken before ibrutinib treatment. These receptor sequences come from a human donor with chronic lymphocytic leukemia.

CDR3 bases: TGCGCCAGCAGTCCCTCCACCACCGGGGAGCTGTTTTTT. Amino acid sequence: CASSPSTTGELFF. This chain uses TRBV5-1 with TRBJ2-2; D call uncertain. The CDR3 is made up of 13 amino acids. The germline V gene has CDR1 SGHRS and CDR2 YFSETQ. Trimming took off 5 bases at V and 4 bases at J, with 9 bases between the two ends.

The chain links TRBV6-1 to TRBJ2-5; 7 positions agree with TRBD2. V trimming: 0 bases; J trimming: 5 bases; junction bases outside the gene matches: 0. Germline assignment: CDR1 MNHNS and CDR2 SASEGT. The CDR3 consists of 13 residues. The CDR3 DNA reads TGTGCCAGCAGTGAAGCGGGAGGGGAGACCCAGTACTTC. Its protein product is CASSEAGGETQYF.

The chain couples TRBV28 to TRBJ1-1; D remains unclear. Trimming removed 6 bases at V and 0 bases at J, with 17 bases between. Per the germline V gene, CDR1 is MDHEN and CDR2 is SYDVKM. This CDR3 is built from 16 residues. The CDR3 DNA is TGTGCCAGCAGCCGACCCCTCGAAGGGCTGAACACTGAAGCTTTCTTT. Its protein product is CASSRPLEGLNTEAFF.

This clone appeared a single time. The chain carries TRBV28 and TRBJ2-5; 9 nucleotides align to TRBD1. Germline CDR1 is MDHEN and CDR2 is SYDVKM. The trim removed 4 bases at V and 4 bases at J, leaving 7 bases unmatched. The CDR3 sequence is 15 residues long. The CDR3 sequence: CASSWDREFRETQYF. For the CDR3, the DNA is TGTGCCAGCAGTTGGGACAGGGAATTTCGAGAGACCCAGTACTTC.

This chain connects TRBV27 to TRBJ1-2; D possibly corresponds to TRBD1 (5 bases). This CDR3 has 12 amino acids. Germline lookup yields CDR1 MNHEY and CDR2 SMNVEV (reference sequence). V dropped 6 bases and J dropped 9 bases, with 14 bases sitting between them. CDR3 sequence reads: CASRREAGSYTF. The CDR3 DNA sequence: TGTGCCAGCAGACGGGAGGCAGGGAGCTACACCTTC.

This chain connects TRBV11-2 to TRBJ1-2, with D possibly matching TRBD1 (6 bases). The CDR3 covers 13 residues. CDR1 is SGHAT and CDR2 is FQNNGV in the germline V gene. V lost 5 bases and J 5 bases, leaving 12 bases between the germline ends. CDR3 protein: CASSATGLYGYTF. CDR3 DNA sequence: TGTGCCAGCAGCGCAACAGGGTTATATGGCTACACCTTC. Looking up the rest from reference TRBV11-2 and TRBJ1-2 gives the full variable domain: EAGVAQSPRYKIIEKRQSVAFWCNPISGHATLYWYQQILGQGPKLLIQFQNNGVVDDSQLPKDRFSAERLKGVDSTLKIQPAKLEDSAVYLCASSATGLYGYTFGSGTRLTVV.

In its sample, this clone was seen a few times. The chain joins TRBV4-1 to TRBJ1-1, with D tentatively TRBD1 (5 bases). The V gene's germline CDR1 is MGHRA and CDR2 YSYEKL. The CDR3 extends over 13 amino acids. With 6 bases removed from V and 3 bases from J, the gap between germline ends came to 11 bases. Here the CDR3 reads CASRGPGHTEAFF. DNA for the CDR3: TGCGCCAGCAGGGGGCCGGGCCACACTGAAGCTTTCTTT.

The chain combines TRBV7-9 with TRBJ1-4; D is perhaps TRBD1 (5 bases). V shed 1 base and J shed 7 bases, with 16 bases lying between them. This CDR3 has 16 amino acids. Germline V gene lookup returns CDR1 SEHNR and CDR2 FQNEAQ (reference sequence). The CDR3 region has the DNA TGTGCCAGCAGCTTAGTCGGCGGTGTCGGGGCTGAAAAACTGTTTTTT. Translating gives CASSLVGGVGAEKLFF.

This chain uses TRBV6-5 with TRBJ1-1, with 7 bases identical to TRBD1. The CDR3 sequence is 13 residues long. CDR1 is MNHEY, CDR2 SVGAGI, per germline. Germline trimming cut 7 bases from V and 8 bases from J; bases unmatched to any gene: 10. CDR3 protein: CASTQGGTAEAFF. In DNA, the CDR3 is TGTGCCAGCACTCAAGGAGGGACAGCAGAAGCTTTCTTT.

The chain carries TRBV5-1 and TRBJ2-5; D gene ambiguous. V was cut by 2 bases and J by 3 bases, with 8 bases left in between. The germline V gene has CDR1 SGHRS and CDR2 YFSETQ. The CDR3 is made up of 13 amino acids. CDR3 DNA: TGCGCCAGCAGCTTCGTTATAGAAGAGACCCAGTACTTC. Translated, it gives CASSFVIEETQYF.

The chain links TRBV19 to TRBJ1-2, with D unclear. The V and J ends lost 7 bases and 1 base respectively, with 13 bases between them. CDR1 and CDR2 from the germline V gene are LNHDA and SQIVND (reference sequence). The CDR3 length is 14 residues. CDR3 nucleotides: TGTGCCAGTACTCGCACCCCGGGTAACTATGGCTACACCTTC. Translation: CASTRTPGNYGYTF.

The chain joins TRBV10-2 to TRBJ2-5, with 7 bases lining up with TRBD1. Germline V gives CDR1 WSHSY, CDR2 SAAADI. The CDR3 covers 16 residues. The V and J ends lost 2 bases and 2 bases, in that order; junction bases with no gene match: 8. CDR3 region: CASSEPDRAGQETQYF. In DNA, the CDR3 is TGCGCCAGCAGTGAGCCCGACAGGGCTGGACAAGAGACCCAGTACTTC.